This record covers a single T cell receptor (beta chain). These data come from a study of molecular identifiers for immune sequencing clone quantification. The CDR3 consists of 12 residues. In germline, CDR1 is MNHEY, CDR2 SVGEGT. Trimming left V 6 bases short and J 2 bases short, with 8 bases between. TCRdb called the PCR reads again in MiXCR, with one record for every CDR3 protein. The sample comprises 100,000 or so distinct CDR3 sequences, under 25% of which are singletons, and approximately 1.1% rests with the top ten. RNA fractions of 10%, 30% or 50% and about 18,000 to 1,100,000 sorted cells were the source of naive CD8 libraries.

This rearrangement joins TRBV6-2 or TRBV6-3 to TRBJ2-7; D is possibly TRBD2 (5 bases). Source material: naive CD8+ T cells from blood, with Jurkat cell RNA spiked in. Subset specified: FACS-sorted CD8+CD4-CCR7+CD45RA+ naive T cells. This receptor was obtained from a human donor in good health. Some libraries in this study had Jurkat cell RNA spiked in. CDR3 region: CASRVGTYEQYF. The CDR3 DNA reads as TGTGCCAGCAGGGTCGGGACCTACGAGCAGTACTTC.